This T cell receptor beta chain stems from a study of T cell repertoires in cytomegalovirus infection. Study-level information: In public TCR beta signatures, there were indications of both CMV infection and matching HLA type.

There are 15 residues in the CDR3. The V end was cut by 2 bases, the J end by 6 bases, with 14 bases between. Germline V gene lookup returns CDR1 SGHDN and CDR2 FVKESK. Concerning this clonotype itself: Antigen unknown.

Findings and caveats of the study: Of the TCR beta families, the public ones yielded a cumulative frequency that identified carriers of CMV plus the relevant HLA.

TCRdb reprocessed the reads with MiXCR, giving one entry per CDR3 protein. Counted here are more than 150,000 distinct CDR3 sequences, roughly a fifth occurring once; the ten biggest clones make up under 3.5%. The sequenced material came from PBMCs. This chain links TRBV14 with TRBJ2-1; possibly TRBD2 for D (5 bases). The TCR originated in a human donor in good health (CMV status not recorded). Some clones in this sample may be carry-over from other donors' samples. The CDR3 DNA is TGTGCCAGCAGCCAATATGGAGGCTTGGGCAATGAGCAGTTCTTC. Residues: CASSQYGGLGNEQFF.